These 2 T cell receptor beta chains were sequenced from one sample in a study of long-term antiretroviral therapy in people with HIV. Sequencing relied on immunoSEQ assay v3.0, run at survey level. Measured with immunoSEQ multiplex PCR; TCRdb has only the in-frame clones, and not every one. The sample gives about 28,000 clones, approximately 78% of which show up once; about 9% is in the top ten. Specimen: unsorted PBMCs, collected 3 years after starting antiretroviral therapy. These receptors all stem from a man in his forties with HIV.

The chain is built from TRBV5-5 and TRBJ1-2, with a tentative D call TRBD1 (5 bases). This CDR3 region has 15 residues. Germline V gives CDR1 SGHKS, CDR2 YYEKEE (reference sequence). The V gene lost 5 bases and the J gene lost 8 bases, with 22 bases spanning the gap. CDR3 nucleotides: TGTGCCAGCAGTCGCCTTGGGACGGTGGTCGCGGGCTACACCTTC. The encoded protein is CASSRLGTVVAGYTF.

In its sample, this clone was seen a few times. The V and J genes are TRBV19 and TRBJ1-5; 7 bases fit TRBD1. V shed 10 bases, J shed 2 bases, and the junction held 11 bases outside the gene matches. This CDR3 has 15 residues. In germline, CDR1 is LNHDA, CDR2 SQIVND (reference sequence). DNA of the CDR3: TGTGCCACCAGACAGGGCCAGCAGGGCAATCAGCCCCAGCATTTT. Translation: CATRQGQQGNQPQHF.